This entry is about one T cell receptor beta chain. What it binds is not known. The method was immunoSEQ multiplex PCR; TCRdb's version includes in-frame clones alone and lacks a portion of them. The table has about 2,700 clones, 28% seen once. The data belong to a study of T cells in localized non-small cell lung cancer. General study results and limits: Among the tissues sampled, uninvolved adjacent lung had the highest T cell clonality, above tumor. Of the top 100 tumor clones, median roughly 60 were in adjacent lung, approximately 29 among its top 100. Heterogeneity within the tumor remains possible, as just one region underwent sequencing. The study linked higher blood T cell density to longer overall survival.

Trimming took off 6 bases at V and 2 bases at J, with 8 bases between the two ends. Germline-derived CDR1 and CDR2 are SGHNT and YENEEA. CDR3 length equals 14 residues. The clonotype comes from a man aged 35-69 years with stage II squamous cell lung carcinoma. This sequence joins TRBV11-3 and TRBJ2-6, with D possibly being TRBD2 (6 bases). Sequenced here: lung tumor tissue, sampled before any cancer treatment. CDR3 protein: CASRGRTGANVLTF. CDR3 nucleotides: TGTGCCAGCAGGGGGAGGACTGGGGCCAACGTCCTGACTTTC.